The clone carrying this TCR beta chain turned up a few times. Its antigen remains unidentified. This specimen comes from a study of beta chain features in type 1 diabetes. Notes on the study in general: In comparison with healthy donors, patients had naive, central memory and Treg TCRB repertoires that appeared more similar. All four CD4+ subsets from Type 1 diabetes patients carried moderately but significantly shorter TCRB CDR3s. When VDJ junctions were examined, type 1 diabetes patients showed fewer insertions and more deletions.

TCRB transcripts that were expressed got sequenced, as all of the isolated RNA had been reverse transcribed. Data came from immunoSEQ multiplex PCR; TCRdb stores just in-frame clones and leaves some out. The profile covers 250,000 to 300,000 clones, with about 13% appearing a single time and about 0.017% taken by the ten largest. The V end lost 3 bases, the J end lost 6 bases, and 15 bases lay between the germline ends. The CDR3 contains 14 residues. Germline CDR1 and CDR2: SGHNT and YYREEE (reference sequence). Material for sequencing was naive CD4+ T cells from blood. The receptor's source is a man younger than 40 with type 1 diabetes. The gene calls are TRBV5-4 and TRBJ1-1; possibly TRBD1 for D (5 bases). CDR3 region: CASSSTGTTSEAFF. For the CDR3, the DNA is TGTGCCAGCAGCTCAACCGGGACTACCTCTGAAGCTTTCTTT. The complete variable domain, with remaining parts taken from reference TRBV5-4 and TRBJ1-1, reads ETGVTQSPTHLIKTRGQQVTLRCSSQSGHNTVSWYQQALGQGPQFIFQYYREEENGRGNFPPRFSGLQFPNYSSELNVNALELDDSALYLCASSSTGTTSEAFFGQGTRLTVV.